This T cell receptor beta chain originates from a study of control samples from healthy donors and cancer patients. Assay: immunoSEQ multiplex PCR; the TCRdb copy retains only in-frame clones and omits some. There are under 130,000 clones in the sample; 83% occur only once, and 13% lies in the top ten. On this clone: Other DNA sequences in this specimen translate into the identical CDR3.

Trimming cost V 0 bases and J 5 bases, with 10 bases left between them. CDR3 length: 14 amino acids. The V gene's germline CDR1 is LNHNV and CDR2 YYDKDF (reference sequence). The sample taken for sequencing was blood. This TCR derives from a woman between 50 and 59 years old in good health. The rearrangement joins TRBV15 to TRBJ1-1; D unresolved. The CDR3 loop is CATSRDRVLTEAFF. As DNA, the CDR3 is TGTGCCACCAGCAGAGATAGGGTTTTGACTGAAGCTTTCTTT. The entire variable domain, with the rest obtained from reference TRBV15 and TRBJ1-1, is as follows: DAMVIQNPRYQVTQFGKPVTLSCSQTLNHNVMYWYQQKSSQAPKLLFHYYDKDFNNEADTPDNFQSRRPNTSFCFLDIRSPGLGDTAMYLCATSRDRVLTEAFFGQGTRLTVV.